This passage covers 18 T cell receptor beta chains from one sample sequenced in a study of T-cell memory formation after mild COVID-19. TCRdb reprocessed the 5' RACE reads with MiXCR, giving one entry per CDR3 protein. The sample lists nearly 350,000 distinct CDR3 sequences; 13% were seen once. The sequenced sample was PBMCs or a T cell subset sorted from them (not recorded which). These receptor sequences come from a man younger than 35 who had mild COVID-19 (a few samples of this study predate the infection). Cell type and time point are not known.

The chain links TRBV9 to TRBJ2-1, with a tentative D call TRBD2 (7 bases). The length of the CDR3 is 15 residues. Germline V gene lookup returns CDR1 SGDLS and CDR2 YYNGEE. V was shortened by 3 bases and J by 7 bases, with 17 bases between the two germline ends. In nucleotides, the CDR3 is TGTGCCAGCAGCGCTTGGGGGGGCAGGGGAAATGAGCAGTTCTTC. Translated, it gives CASSAWGGRGNEQFF.

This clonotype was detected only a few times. CDR3 residues: CASSVDGLDKNIQYF. CDR3 DNA sequence: TGTGCCAGCAGCGTAGACGGGTTGGATAAAAACATTCAGTACTTC. The gene calls are TRBV9 and TRBJ2-4; D is unresolved. The CDR3 is 15 residues long. Trimming took 0 bases from V and 4 from J, leaving 11 bases between them. Germline CDR1 SGDLS, CDR2 YYNGEE.

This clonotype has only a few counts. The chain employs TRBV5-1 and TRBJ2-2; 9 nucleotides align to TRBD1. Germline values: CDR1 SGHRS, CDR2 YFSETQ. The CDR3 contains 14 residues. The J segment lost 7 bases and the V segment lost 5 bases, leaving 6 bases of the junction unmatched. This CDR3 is CASRIQGAVGELFF. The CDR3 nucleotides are TGCGCCAGCAGGATACAGGGGGCGGTCGGGGAGCTGTTTTTT.

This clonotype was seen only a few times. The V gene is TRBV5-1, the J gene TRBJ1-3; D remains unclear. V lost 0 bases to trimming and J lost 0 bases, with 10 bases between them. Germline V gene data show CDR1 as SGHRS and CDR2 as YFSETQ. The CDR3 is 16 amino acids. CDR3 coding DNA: TGCGCCAGCAGCTTGGAAAAGGCGAGCTCTGGAAACACCATATATTTT. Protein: CASSLEKASSGNTIYF.

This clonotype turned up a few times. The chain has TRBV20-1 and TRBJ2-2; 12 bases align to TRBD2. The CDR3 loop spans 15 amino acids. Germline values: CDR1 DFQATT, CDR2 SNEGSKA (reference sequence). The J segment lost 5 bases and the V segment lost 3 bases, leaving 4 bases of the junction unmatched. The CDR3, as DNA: TGCAGTGCTAGTTCCCTAGCGGGGGGGACCGGGGAGCTGTTTTTT. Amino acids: CSASSLAGGTGELFF.

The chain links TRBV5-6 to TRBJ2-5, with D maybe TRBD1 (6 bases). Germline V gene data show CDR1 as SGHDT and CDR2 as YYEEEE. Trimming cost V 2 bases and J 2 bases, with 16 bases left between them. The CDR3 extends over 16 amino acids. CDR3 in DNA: TGTGCCAGCAGCTTTTTCGACAGGCCGAGGCAAGAGACCCAGTACTTC. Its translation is CASSFFDRPRQETQYF.

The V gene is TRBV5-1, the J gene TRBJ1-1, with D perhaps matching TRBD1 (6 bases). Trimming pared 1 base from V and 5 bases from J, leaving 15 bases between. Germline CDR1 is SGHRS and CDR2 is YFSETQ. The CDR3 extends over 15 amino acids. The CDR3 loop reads CASSLFGGAGTEAFF. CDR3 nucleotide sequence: TGCGCCAGCAGCTTGTTTGGGGGCGCGGGGACTGAAGCTTTCTTT.

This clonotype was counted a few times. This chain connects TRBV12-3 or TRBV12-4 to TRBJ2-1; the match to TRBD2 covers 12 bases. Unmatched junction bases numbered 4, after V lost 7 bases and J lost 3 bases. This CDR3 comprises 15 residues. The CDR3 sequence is CASTELAGGYNEQFF. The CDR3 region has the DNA TGTGCCAGCACAGAACTAGCGGGGGGCTACAATGAGCAGTTCTTC.

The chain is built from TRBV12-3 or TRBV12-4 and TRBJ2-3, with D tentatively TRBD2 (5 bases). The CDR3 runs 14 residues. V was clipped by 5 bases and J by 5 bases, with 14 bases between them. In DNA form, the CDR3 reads TGTGCCAGCAGTGCGAGGGATACCCAAGATACGCAGTATTTT. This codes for CASSARDTQDTQYF.

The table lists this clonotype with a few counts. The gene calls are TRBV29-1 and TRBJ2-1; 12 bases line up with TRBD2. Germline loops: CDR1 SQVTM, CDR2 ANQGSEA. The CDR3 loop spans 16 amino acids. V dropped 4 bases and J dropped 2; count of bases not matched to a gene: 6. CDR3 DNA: TGCAGCGTTGTCCTAGCGGGGGGGCCTCCCTACAATGAGCAGTTCTTC. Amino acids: CSVVLAGGPPYNEQFF.

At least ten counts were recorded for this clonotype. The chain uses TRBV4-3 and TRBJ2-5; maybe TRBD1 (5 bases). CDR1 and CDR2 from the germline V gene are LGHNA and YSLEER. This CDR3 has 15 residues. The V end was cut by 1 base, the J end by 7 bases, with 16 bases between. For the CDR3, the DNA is TGCGCCAGCAGCCAAGTGATCGTGGGCCAGGGGACCCAGTACTTC. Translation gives CASSQVIVGQGTQYF.

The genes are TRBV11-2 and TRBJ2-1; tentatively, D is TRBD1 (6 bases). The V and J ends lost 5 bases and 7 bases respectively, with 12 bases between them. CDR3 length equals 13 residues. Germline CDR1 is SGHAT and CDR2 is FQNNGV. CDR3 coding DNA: TGTGCCAGCAGCACGCAGAGGGGGAATGAGCAGTTCTTC. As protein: CASSTQRGNEQFF.

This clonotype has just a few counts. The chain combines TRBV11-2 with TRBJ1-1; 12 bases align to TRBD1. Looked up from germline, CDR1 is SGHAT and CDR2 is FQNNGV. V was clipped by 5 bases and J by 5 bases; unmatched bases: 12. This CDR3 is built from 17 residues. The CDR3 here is CASSPRGTGGQWTEAFF. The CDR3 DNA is TGTGCCAGCAGCCCTCGAGGGACAGGGGGCCAATGGACTGAAGCTTTCTTT.

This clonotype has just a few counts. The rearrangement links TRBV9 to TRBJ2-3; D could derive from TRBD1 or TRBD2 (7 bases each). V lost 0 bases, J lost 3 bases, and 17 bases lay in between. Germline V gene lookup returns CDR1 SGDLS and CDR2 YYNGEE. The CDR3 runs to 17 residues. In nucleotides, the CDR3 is TGTGCCAGCAGCGTAGTCCAGGGCGGGGGACAGACAGATACGCAGTATTTT. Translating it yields CASSVVQGGGQTDTQYF.

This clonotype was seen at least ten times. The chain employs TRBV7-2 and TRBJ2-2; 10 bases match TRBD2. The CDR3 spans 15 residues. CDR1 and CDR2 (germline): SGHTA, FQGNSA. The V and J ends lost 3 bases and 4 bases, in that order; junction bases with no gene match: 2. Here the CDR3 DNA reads TGTGCCAGCAGCTTCACTAGCGGGGTCACCGGGGAGCTGTTTTTT. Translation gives CASSFTSGVTGELFF.

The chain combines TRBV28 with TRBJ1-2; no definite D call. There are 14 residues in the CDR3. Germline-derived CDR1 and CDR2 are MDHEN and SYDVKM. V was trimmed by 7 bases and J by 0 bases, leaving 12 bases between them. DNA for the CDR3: TGTGCCAGCACCGGAGAACCGACTAACTATGGCTACACCTTC. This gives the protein CASTGEPTNYGYTF.

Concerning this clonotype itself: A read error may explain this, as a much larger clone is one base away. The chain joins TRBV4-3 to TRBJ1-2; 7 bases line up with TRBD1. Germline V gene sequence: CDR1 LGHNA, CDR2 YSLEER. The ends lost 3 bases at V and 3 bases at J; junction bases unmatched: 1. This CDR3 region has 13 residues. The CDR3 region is CASSHDRDYGYTF. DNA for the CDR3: TGCGCCAGCAGCCACGACAGGGACTATGGCTACACCTTC.

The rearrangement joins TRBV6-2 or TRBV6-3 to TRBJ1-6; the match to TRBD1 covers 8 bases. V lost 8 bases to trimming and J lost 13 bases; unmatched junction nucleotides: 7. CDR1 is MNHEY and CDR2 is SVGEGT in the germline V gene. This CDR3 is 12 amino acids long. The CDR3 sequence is CASRQGMGPLHF. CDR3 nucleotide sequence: TGTGCCAGCCGACAGGGGATGGGTCCCCTCCACTTT.